Sequencing of this T cell receptor beta chain was carried out in a study of beta chain features in type 1 diabetes (dated by TCRdb to 2017 to 2018). For the wider study: Mean age, gender distribution, total cell number and subset yield did not differ between patients and healthy donors. A total of 85 million to 140 million sorted cells were examined across all samples, and a strong correlation was observed between cell number per subset and RNA yield. Regulatory and stem cell-like memory subsets were obtained from only 8 patients and about eight healthy donors, while naive and central memory subsets were obtained from all 28 donors. The study compared the TCRB repertoires of sorted circulating CD4+ T cell subsets in recently diagnosed type 1 diabetes patients with those in matched healthy donors.

What the research found in general, with its limitations: PCR might favor shorter templates, but patient and control samples were amplified and corrected together, so any skew would affect both groups equally. In all four CD4+ subsets, TCRB CDR3 length was moderately but significantly shorter in type 1 diabetes patients. Sequencing cDNA rather than genomic DNA could over-represent highly expressing activated cells, although activation and CD3 levels did not differ between groups. Only small numbers of individuals were included in the HLA sub-analyses, which left unresolved whether HLA type had any influence on TCRB rearrangement. At VDJ recombination sites, patients with type 1 diabetes made fewer insertions and deleted more nucleotides, a pattern implying thymic rearrangement abnormalities. Naive, central memory and regulatory TCRB repertoires appeared to be more similar among patients than among healthy donors.

From each donor, a single peripheral blood sample of around 120 mL on average was drawn into heparinised tubes. Using a panel that included CD45RO, CCR7, CD25, CD127, CD95 and CD27, naive, central memory, regulatory and stem cell-like memory CD4+ T cells were sorted on a BD FACSAria II. Purity was above 98% for every sorted population. PBMCs were isolated immediately by Lymphoprep density gradient centrifugation and stained directly without culture. Samples were stained and sorted in pairs, with one healthy donor and one patient per experiment, so that batch effects were minimized. At the junction V is shortened by 5 bases and J by 5 bases, with 16 bases in between. In the germline V gene, CDR1 corresponds to SGHRS and CDR2 to YFSETQ. The CDR3 numbers 14 residues from cysteine through phenylalanine. The only DNA kept is the CDR3, 42 bases in frame from the first base. The High Capacity cDNA Reverse Transcription Kit was used to reverse transcribe all of the isolated RNA, meaning that expressed TCRB transcripts were what got sequenced. Deep immunoSEQ sequencing was applied to naive, central memory and regulatory T cell samples, giving an average of approximately 4 million total reads per sample. After sorted cells were lysed in RLT buffer, RNA was extracted with DNase-treated RNeasy Micro or Mini kits, with the choice depending on cell number. Each cell subset was processed on its own to prevent cross-contamination, while patient and healthy donor samples were processed together. The immunoSEQ multiplex PCR was used to amplify TCRB sequences from cDNA, generating 87-bp fragments that spanned the CDR3 region. Sequencing of the amplicons was done on the Illumina HiSeq platform. As for the original processing: Synthetic template baselines were used to correct PCR bias computationally, reads within Hamming distance 2 were collapsed, and singletons that could not be merged were discarded. Reads were aligned against IMGT to assign V, D and J genes, CDR3 length and insertions or deletions at six rearrangement sites. Within each subset, clonotype counts were normalized to sorted cell number, after which true diversity and Gini coefficients were computed with the tcR R package. The overlap coefficient, calculated on TCRB nucleotide sequences, was used to measure repertoire sharing. TCRdb limited this immuneACCESS table to in-frame rearrangements with V and J called. A share of clones is missing; checked studies link under half to unresolved V genes, and the rest is unexplained. D and trimming come from the DNA, and the V and J calls and clone size come from that table. This sample comprises about 150,000 clones, approximately 8.1% of them detected only once. The ten largest clones add up to 0.55% to 0.75% of the sample.

Remarks on this clone: Its antigen remains unidentified. Per-nucleotide qualities are absent, and no much larger clonotype sits a single base away.

The sequence was obtained from a man younger than 35 in good health. Sequences were obtained from central memory CD4+ T cells from blood. The chain was built from TRBV5-1 and TRBJ1-1; the D gene remains uncertain. The CDR3: CASSPYGVDTEAFF. The DNA is TGCGCCAGCAGTCCTTACGGGGTTGATACTGAAGCTTTCTTT.